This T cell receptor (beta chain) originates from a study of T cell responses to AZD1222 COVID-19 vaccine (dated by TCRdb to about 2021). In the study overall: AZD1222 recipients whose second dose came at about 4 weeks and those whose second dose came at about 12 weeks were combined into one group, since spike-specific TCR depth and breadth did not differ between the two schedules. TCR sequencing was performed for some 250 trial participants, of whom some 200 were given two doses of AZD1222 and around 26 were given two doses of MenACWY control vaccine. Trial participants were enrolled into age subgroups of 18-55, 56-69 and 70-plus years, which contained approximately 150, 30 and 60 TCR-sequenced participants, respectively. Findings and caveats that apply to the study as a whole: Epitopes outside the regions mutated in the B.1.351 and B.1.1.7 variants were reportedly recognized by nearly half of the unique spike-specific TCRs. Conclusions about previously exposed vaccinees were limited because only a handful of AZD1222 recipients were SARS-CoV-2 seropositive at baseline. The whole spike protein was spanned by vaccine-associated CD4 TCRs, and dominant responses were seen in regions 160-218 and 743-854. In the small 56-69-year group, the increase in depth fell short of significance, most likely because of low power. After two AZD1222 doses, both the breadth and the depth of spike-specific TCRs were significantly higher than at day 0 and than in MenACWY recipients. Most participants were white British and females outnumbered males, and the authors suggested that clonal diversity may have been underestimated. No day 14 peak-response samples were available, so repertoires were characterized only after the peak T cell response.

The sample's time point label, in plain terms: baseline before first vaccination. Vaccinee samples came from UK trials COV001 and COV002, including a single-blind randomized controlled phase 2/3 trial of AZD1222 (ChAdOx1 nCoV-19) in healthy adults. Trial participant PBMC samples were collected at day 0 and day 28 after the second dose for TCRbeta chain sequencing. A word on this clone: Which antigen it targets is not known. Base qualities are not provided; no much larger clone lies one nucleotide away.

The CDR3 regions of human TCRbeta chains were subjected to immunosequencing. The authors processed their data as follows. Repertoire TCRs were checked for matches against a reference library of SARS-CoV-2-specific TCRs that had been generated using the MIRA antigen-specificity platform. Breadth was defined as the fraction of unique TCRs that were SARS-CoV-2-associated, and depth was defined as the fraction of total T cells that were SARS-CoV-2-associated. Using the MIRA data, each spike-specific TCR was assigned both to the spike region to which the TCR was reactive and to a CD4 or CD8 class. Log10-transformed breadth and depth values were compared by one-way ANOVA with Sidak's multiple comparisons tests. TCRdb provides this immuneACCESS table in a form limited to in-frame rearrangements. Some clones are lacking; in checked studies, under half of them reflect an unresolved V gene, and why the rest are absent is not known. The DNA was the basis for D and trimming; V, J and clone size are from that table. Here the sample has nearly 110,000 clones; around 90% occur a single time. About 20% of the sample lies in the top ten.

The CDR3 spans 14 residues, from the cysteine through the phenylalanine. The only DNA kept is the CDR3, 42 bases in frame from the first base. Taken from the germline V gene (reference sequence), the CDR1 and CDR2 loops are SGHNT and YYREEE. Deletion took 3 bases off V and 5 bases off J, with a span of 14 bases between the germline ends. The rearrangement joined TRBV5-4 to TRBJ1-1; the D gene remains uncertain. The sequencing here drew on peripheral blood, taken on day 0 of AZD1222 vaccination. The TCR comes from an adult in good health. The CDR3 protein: CASSSENGGTEAFF. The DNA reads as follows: TGTGCCAGCAGCTCCGAAAACGGAGGGACTGAAGCTTTCTTT.